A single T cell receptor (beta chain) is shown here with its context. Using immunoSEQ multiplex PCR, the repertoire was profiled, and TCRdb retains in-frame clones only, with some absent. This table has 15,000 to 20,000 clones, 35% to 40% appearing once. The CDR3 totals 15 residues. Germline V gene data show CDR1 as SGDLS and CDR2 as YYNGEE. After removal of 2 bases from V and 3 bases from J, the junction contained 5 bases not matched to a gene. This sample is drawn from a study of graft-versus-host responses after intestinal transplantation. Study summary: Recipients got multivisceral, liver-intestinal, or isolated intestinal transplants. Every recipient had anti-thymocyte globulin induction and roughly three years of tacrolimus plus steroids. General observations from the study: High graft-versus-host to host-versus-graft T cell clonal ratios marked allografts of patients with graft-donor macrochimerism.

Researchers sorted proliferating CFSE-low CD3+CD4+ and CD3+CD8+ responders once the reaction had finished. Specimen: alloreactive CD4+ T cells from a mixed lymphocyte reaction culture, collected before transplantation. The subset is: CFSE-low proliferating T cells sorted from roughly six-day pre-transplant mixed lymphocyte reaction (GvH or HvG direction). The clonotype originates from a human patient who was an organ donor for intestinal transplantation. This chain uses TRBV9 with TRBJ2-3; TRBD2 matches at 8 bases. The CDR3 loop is CASSVTSAFTDTQYF. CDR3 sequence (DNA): TGTGCCAGCAGCGTGACTAGCGCATTTACAGATACGCAGTATTTT.